Listed here are 19 T cell receptor beta chains from one sample, sequenced in a study of spatial heterogeneity in lung cancer. Time point reported: blood at routine non-recurrence follow-up after resection. TCRdb used MiXCR to reprocess the 5' RACE reads, holding one entry per CDR3 protein. The sample includes tens of thousands of distinct CDR3 sequences, just under 20% seen only once; the top ten take 20% to 25%. Sequences were derived from PBMCs, sampled at follow-up. The receptor set was obtained from a male donor with early-stage non-small cell lung cancer.

This clonotype was found a few times. The chain couples TRBV12-2 to TRBJ2-2; the table gives TRBD2 as D, unverified against the DNA. TRBV12-2 is labeled a pseudogene. CDR3 length: 22 amino acids. The CDR3: CASRLHRIQSSGGPTNTGELFF. The CDR3, as DNA: TGTGCAAGTCGCTTACATCGCATACAATCATCCGGGGGCCCTACGAACACCGGGGAGCTGTTTTTT.

On this clonotype: A much larger clone differs by one base, so this may be a read error. The chain couples TRBV7-6 to TRBJ2-5; TRBD2 agrees at 9 bases. Judging by the DNA end, TRBJ2-1 fits better; the J call may be wrong. Germline V CDR1 and CDR2: SGHVS, FNYEAQ. The CDR3 contains 16 residues. The CDR3 DNA reads as TGTGCCAGCAGCTTAGCTAGCGGGAGAGCTCGAGAGACCCAGTTCTTC. It translates to CASSLASGRARETQFF.

The chain employs TRBV29-1 and TRBJ2-1, with D possibly matching TRBD1 (5 bases). Germline CDR1 is SQVTM and CDR2 is ANQGSEA. V lost 0 bases, J lost 6 bases, and 15 bases lay in between. The CDR3 has 15 residues. CDR3 in DNA: TGCAGCGTTGAAGATCTTCCCAGGGTGTCCAATGAGCAGTTCTTC. Translated: CSVEDLPRVSNEQFF.

The V and J genes are TRBV4-1 and TRBJ2-5, with D possibly being TRBD1 or TRBD2 (6 bases each). Germline CDR1 MGHRA, CDR2 YSYEKL. The CDR3 covers 13 residues. The CDR3 DNA follows: TGCGTCGGCGGACGGGGGCCCCGTGAGACCCAGTACTTC. This translates into CVGGRGPRETQYF.

This clonotype was detected only a few times. This sequence joins TRBV27 and TRBJ1-1, with D perhaps TRBD1 (5 bases). The CDR3 loop spans 14 amino acids. The germline V and J ends were trimmed by 8 bases and 0 bases, with 13 bases remaining between them. Germline-derived CDR1 and CDR2 are MNHEY and SMNVEV (reference sequence). CDR3 sequence reads: CASRTQTVNTEAFF. DNA for the CDR3: TGTGCCAGCCGAACCCAGACAGTGAACACTGAAGCTTTCTTT.

The chain couples TRBV3-2 to TRBJ2-7; the listed D gene, TRBD1, was not tested against the DNA. TRBV3-2 is listed as a pseudogene. CDR3 length: 15 amino acids. CDR3 nucleotides: TGTGCCAGCAGCCCTCCCGCGACAGGGATCCACGAGCAGTACGTC. Its protein product is CASSPPATGIHEQYV.

This clonotype was recorded only once. The chain uses TRBV5-4 and TRBJ1-2; no clear D. The CDR3 runs 15 residues. Looked up from germline, CDR1 is SGHNT and CDR2 is YYREEE (reference sequence). V was clipped by 4 bases and J by 8 bases, with 21 bases between them. In nucleotides, the CDR3 is TGTGCCAGCAGCCCTGGTGGGGATTTTCGGCGGGGCTACACCTTC. This gives the protein CASSPGGDFRRGYTF.

The chain recombines TRBV27 with TRBJ2-5; perhaps TRBD1 as D (6 bases). The V end was cut by 6 bases, the J end by 4 bases, with 12 bases between. Germline V gives CDR1 MNHEY, CDR2 SMNVEV (reference sequence). The length of the CDR3 is 13 residues. CDR3 region: CASRQQGPETQYF. The DNA for the CDR3 is TGTGCCAGCAGACAACAGGGTCCAGAGACCCAGTACTTC.

This chain uses TRBV20-1 with TRBJ1-4; no firm D call. V lost 6 bases, J lost 0 bases, and 8 bases lay in between. This CDR3 is 13 amino acids long. Germline CDR1 DFQATT, CDR2 SNEGSKA (reference sequence). As DNA, the CDR3 is TGCAGTGCCAAGCGTGCAACTAATGAAAAACTGTTTTTT. Its protein is CSAKRATNEKLFF.

V is TRBV3-1 and J is TRBJ1-6; a weak D match, TRBD1 (6 bases). Germline V lookup: CDR1 LGHDT, CDR2 YNNKEL (reference sequence). CDR3 size: 14 residues. Between the trimmed V and J ends, which lost 3 bases and 6 bases, there was a span of 9 bases. CDR3: CASSQAGVNSPLHF. DNA for the CDR3: TGTGCCAGCAGCCAGGCAGGGGTTAATTCACCCCTCCACTTT.

J is TRBJ2-7 and V is TRBV28; D is possibly TRBD1 (6 bases). Trimming removed 10 bases at V and 3 bases at J, with 19 bases between. CDR1 and CDR2 from the germline V gene are MDHEN and SYDVKM. The CDR3 length is 14 residues. The CDR3 DNA reads TGTGCCATTACGATGGACAGATTAAACTACGAGCAGTACTTC. Translating it yields CAITMDRLNYEQYF.

The rearrangement joins TRBV20-1 to TRBJ2-1; possible D gene TRBD2, 6 bases. Germline-derived CDR1 and CDR2 are DFQATT and SNEGSKA (reference sequence). This CDR3 contains 16 residues. Deletions cut 6 bases from V and 0 bases from J, with 18 bases between. The CDR3 reads CSAKTGVSISYNEQFF. CDR3 in DNA: TGCAGTGCGAAAACGGGGGTTTCCATCTCCTACAATGAGCAGTTCTTC.

This clonotype was detected only a few times. This rearrangement joins TRBV6-5 to TRBJ2-7; D may be TRBD1 or TRBD2 (5 bases each). The CDR3 is 15 residues long. The V end was cut by 6 bases, the J end by 1 base, with 16 bases between. The germline V gene encodes CDR1 MNHEY and CDR2 SVGAGI. As DNA, the CDR3 is TGTGCCAGCAGGCCCGGGACCGGTAGTTCCTACGAGCAGTACGTC. Translating gives CASRPGTGSSYEQYV.

The gene calls are TRBV20-1 and TRBJ1-2; 7 positions match TRBD1. The V segment lost 0 bases and the J segment 3 bases; nucleotides outside the gene matches: 7. CDR1 and CDR2 from the germline V gene are DFQATT and SNEGSKA (reference sequence). The CDR3 runs to 15 residues. The CDR3 nucleotides read TGCAGTGCTAGAGAATCGACAGGGTACGACTATGGCTACACCTTC. Amino acids: CSARESTGYDYGYTF.

This clonotype came up a few times. V usage is TRBV6-5 and J usage is TRBJ1-2; 7 nucleotides agree with TRBD1. Trimming removed 0 bases from V and 5 bases from J; junction bases left unmatched: 3. This CDR3 contains 14 residues. CDR1 is MNHEY and CDR2 is SVGAGI in the germline V gene. The CDR3 region has the DNA TGTGCCAGCAGTTACTCGAAGGGGGCGTATGGCTACACCTTC. This gives the protein CASSYSKGAYGYTF.

The V call is TRBV20-1, the J call TRBJ2-7, with D uncertain. This CDR3 spans 11 amino acids. V lost 5 bases, J lost 4 bases, and 9 bases lay in between. CDR1 DFQATT and CDR2 SNEGSKA come from the germline V gene (reference sequence). CDR3 region: CSAEDGYEQYF. DNA of the CDR3: TGCAGTGCTGAGGACGGGTACGAGCAGTACTTC.

This clonotype was seen repeatedly, ten times or more. The chain couples TRBV5-1 to TRBJ2-5; 14 bases map to TRBD2. V lost 5 bases to trimming and J lost 2 bases; unmatched junction nucleotides: 5. The germline V gene has CDR1 SGHRS and CDR2 YFSETQ. CDR3 length: 16 amino acids. CDR3 nucleotides: TGCGCCAGCAGTTCCGGGACTAGCGGGGGTCAAGAGACCCAGTACTTC. This translates into CASSSGTSGGQETQYF.

On this clonotype itself: A much larger clone differs by one base, so this may be a read error. The chain has TRBV20-1 and TRBJ2-1; D remains ambiguous. The CDR3 is 16 amino acids. Per germline, CDR1 DFQATT and CDR2 SNEGSKA (reference sequence). Trimming stripped 0 bases from V and 3 bases from J, with 15 bases between. CDR3 in amino acids: CSARDNAAPGYNEQFF. For the CDR3, the DNA is TGCAGTGCTAGAGATAACGCGGCTCCTGGCTACAATGAGCAGTTCTTC.

This clonotype was detected a few times. V usage is TRBV19 and J usage is TRBJ2-2; TRBD2 agrees at 7 bases. Germline CDR1 and CDR2: LNHDA and SQIVND (reference sequence). Unmatched junction bases numbered 7, after V lost 5 bases and J lost 1 base. This CDR3 has 16 amino acids. CDR3 amino acids: CASSPPSGMNTGELFF. DNA of the CDR3: TGTGCCAGTAGTCCTCCGAGCGGGATGAACACCGGGGAGCTGTTTTTT. The full variable domain, with the rest looked up from reference TRBV19 and TRBJ2-2, is DGGITQSPKYLFRKEGQNVTLSCEQNLNHDAMYWYRQDPGQGLRLIYYSQIVNDFQKGDIAEGYSVSREKKESFPLTVTSAQKNPTAFYLCASSPPSGMNTGELFFGEGSRLTVL.